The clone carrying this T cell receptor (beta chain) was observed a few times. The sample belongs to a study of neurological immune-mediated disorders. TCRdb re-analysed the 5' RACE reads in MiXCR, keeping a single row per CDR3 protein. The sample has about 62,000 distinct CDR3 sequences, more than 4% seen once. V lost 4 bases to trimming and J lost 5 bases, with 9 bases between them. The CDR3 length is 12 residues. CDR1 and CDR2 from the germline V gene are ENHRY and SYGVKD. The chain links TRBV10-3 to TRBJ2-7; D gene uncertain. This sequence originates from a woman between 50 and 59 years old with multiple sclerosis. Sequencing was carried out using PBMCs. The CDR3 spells CAISGGSHEQYF. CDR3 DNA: TGTGCCATCAGTGGCGGAAGCCACGAGCAGTACTTC.